These 10 T cell receptor beta chains were all obtained from the same sample, sequenced in a study of CD4 T cells in relation to SARS-CoV-2 and coronaviruses. Before the COVID-19 pandemic, during about 2010-2018, CD4+ T cells were taken from unexposed donors. Assay: immunoSEQ multiplex PCR; the TCRdb copy retains only in-frame clones and omits some. The sample includes under 65,000 clones, 75% to 90% of them seen just once. Material: memory CD4+ T cells from PBMCs. The receptors derive from a human donor in good health.

The chain uses TRBV28 and TRBJ2-3; D unresolved. V shed 2 bases and J shed 4 bases, with 10 bases lying between them. Germline V gives CDR1 MDHEN, CDR2 SYDVKM. This CDR3 region has 14 residues. The DNA for the CDR3 is TGTGCCAGCAGTTTAAATACTCCCCCAGATACGCAGTATTTT. Translation gives CASSLNTPPDTQYF.

DNA for the CDR3: TGTGCCAGCAGCCGAGCCCCGGGACAATACAATGAGCAGTTCTTC. Its protein is CASSRAPGQYNEQFF. V and J are TRBV7-7 and TRBJ2-1; possibly TRBD1 for D (6 bases). This CDR3 spans 15 amino acids. V was clipped by 5 bases and J by 4 bases, with 15 bases between them. The germline V gene has CDR1 SSHAT and CDR2 FNYEAQ (reference sequence). The full variable domain, with the rest looked up from reference TRBV7-7 and TRBJ2-1, is GAGVSQSPRYKVTKRGQDVTLRCDPISSHATLYWYQQALGQGPEFLTYFNYEAQPDKSGLPSDRFSAERPEGSISTLTIQRTEQRDSAMYRCASSRAPGQYNEQFFGPGTRLTVL.

This chain joins TRBV24-1 and TRBJ2-1, with 14 positions matching TRBD2. This CDR3 has 14 amino acids. Germline CDR1 is KGHDR and CDR2 is SFDVKD. V was clipped by 7 bases and J by 8 bases; unmatched bases: 3. The CDR3 reads CATRGTSGSHEQFF. The CDR3 DNA is TGTGCCACCAGGGGGACTAGCGGGAGCCATGAGCAGTTCTTC.

The sample holds one count of this clone. The chain joins TRBV19 to TRBJ2-7; the D gene is possibly TRBD2 (5 bases). This CDR3 has 14 amino acids. The germline CDR1 and CDR2 sequences are LNHDA and SQIVND (reference sequence). Trimming removed 6 bases from V and 3 bases from J, with 15 bases in between. The CDR3 DNA sequence: TGTGCCAGTAGCCGGGATACCGGTTTCTACGAGCAGTACTTC. This translates into CASSRDTGFYEQYF.

The chain links TRBV3-1 (or the pseudogene TRBV3-2) to TRBJ2-7; 9 bases match TRBD1. Looked up from germline, CDR1 is LGHDT and CDR2 is YNNKEL (reference sequence). This CDR3 is 14 amino acids long. Trimming removed 4 bases from V and 4 bases from J; junction bases left unmatched: 5. Here the CDR3 reads CASSRAGTGYEQYF. The CDR3 DNA reads TGTGCCAGCAGCCGGGCCGGGACAGGGTACGAGCAGTACTTC.

V and J are TRBV7-3 and TRBJ2-4, with D tentatively TRBD1 or TRBD2 (5 bases each). The CDR3 loop spans 16 amino acids. The germline CDR1 and CDR2 sequences are SGHTA and FQGTGA. Trimming took 5 bases from V and 3 from J, leaving 17 bases between them. The CDR3 here is CASSPPAQEDKNIQYF. CDR3 DNA: TGTGCCAGCAGCCCTCCGGCACAGGAGGACAAAAACATTCAGTACTTC.

The chain is built from TRBV2 and TRBJ2-7; 10 positions agree with TRBD2. Germline V lookup: CDR1 SNHLY, CDR2 FYNNEI. The CDR3 is made up of 20 amino acids. Trimming at V came to 6 bases and at J to 2 bases, leaving 22 bases not matched to a gene. The CDR3 reads CASSERGAAPTSGSAYEQYF. The CDR3, as DNA: TGTGCCAGCAGCGAGCGGGGGGCAGCCCCGACTAGCGGGTCCGCCTACGAGCAGTACTTC. Drawing the rest from reference TRBV2 and TRBJ2-7, the complete variable domain is EPEVTQTPSHQVTQMGQEVILRCVPISNHLYFYWYRQILGQKVEFLVSFYNNEISEKSEIFDDQFSVERPDGSNFTLKIRSTKLEDSAMYFCASSERGAAPTSGSAYEQYFGPGTRLTVT.

This clone was counted a few times. Other DNA variants within this sample encode the same CDR3. V gene TRBV2 combines with J gene TRBJ1-5, with TRBD1 matching 8 bases. J gave up 2 bases and V 4 bases, and 4 bases lay outside the gene matches. The V gene's germline CDR1 is SNHLY and CDR2 FYNNEI. The CDR3 sequence is 15 residues long. As DNA, the CDR3 is TGTGCCAGCAGTGGACAGGGGAGGCGCAATCAGCCCCAGCATTTT. It translates to CASSGQGRRNQPQHF.

This clone is a singleton in its sample. V gene TRBV28 combines with J gene TRBJ2-5; D call uncertain. The V gene lost 6 bases and the J gene lost 5 bases, with 13 bases spanning the gap. Per the germline V gene, CDR1 is MDHEN and CDR2 is SYDVKM. This CDR3 contains 13 residues. Written as DNA, the CDR3 is TGTGCCAGCAGCCCCCTAGTTGAGGAGACCCAGTACTTC. It specifies CASSPLVEETQYF.

The rearrangement uses TRBV11-3 and TRBJ1-1; possible D gene TRBD1, 6 bases. The CDR3 is 13 residues long. Trimming removed 4 bases at V and 6 bases at J, with 12 bases between. CDR1 and CDR2 from the germline V gene are SGHNT and YENEEA. The CDR3 reads CASSSKQGAEAFF. CDR3 coding DNA: TGTGCCAGCAGCTCGAAACAGGGAGCTGAAGCTTTCTTT.